This T cell receptor beta chain was identified during a study of T cell responses to AZD1222 COVID-19 vaccine. Turning to the study itself: Doses given second, at about 4 or about 12 weeks, were pooled.

From germline, CDR1 is SGDLS and CDR2 YYNGEE. The CDR3 has 14 amino acids. Trimming removed 0 bases from V and 9 bases from J, with 16 bases in between. Study-level points and caveats: Donors in the cohort were predominantly white British and more often female, and clonal diversity was possibly underestimated. The span of vaccine-associated CD4 TCRs extended across spike, with dominance at 160-218 and 743-854. Of spike-specific TCRs, nearly half reportedly target regions left unmutated in variants.

As concerns this clone: What it binds is not known.

The table came from immunoSEQ multiplex PCR; TCRdb's copy has only in-frame clones and leaves some out. The table has 99,000 or so clones, around nine tenths seen once; the top ten hold approximately 18%. This sequence joins TRBV9 and TRBJ2-7; D is unclear. The TCR originated in an adult in good health. The input for sequencing was peripheral blood, taken on day 0 of AZD1222 vaccination. CDR3 region: CASSVDGSEDGQYF. In nucleotides, the CDR3 is TGTGCCAGCAGCGTAGATGGGTCAGAAGACGGGCAGTACTTC.